What follows are 31 T cell receptor beta chains derived from one specimen sequenced in a study of T-cell reconstitution after alpha-beta-depleted transplantation in children. Using unique molecular identifiers, the investigators prepared the TCRbeta library. One entry per CDR3 protein, called by TCRdb with MiXCR from the PCR reads. The data hold about 500,000 distinct CDR3 sequences, with roughly 10% observed a single time. The specimen was PBMCs, mostly from graft donor cells, collected 180 days after TCRalphabeta/CD19-depleted stem cell transplant. Receptors were obtained from a female patient aged 2-15 years who had a stem cell transplant for aplastic anemia, so the T cells may come from the graft donor.

The chain links TRBV12-3 or TRBV12-4 to TRBJ2-1; D may be TRBD1 or TRBD2 (5 bases each). The CDR3 runs to 19 residues. Trimming removed 3 bases from V and 4 bases from J, with 25 bases in between. CDR3 nucleotide sequence: TGTGCCAGCAGTTTGCCTCTATTACCCTACGGGACGCCATACAATGAGCAGTTCTTC. The encoded protein is CASSLPLLPYGTPYNEQFF.

This clonotype appeared a few times. V gene TRBV25-1 combines with J gene TRBJ2-1, with D perhaps TRBD2 (5 bases). Between the trimmed V and J ends, which lost 2 bases and 0 bases, there was a span of 14 bases. CDR3 size: 17 residues. Germline V CDR1 and CDR2: MGHDK, SYGVNS. The CDR3 protein is CASSERGAASSYNEQFF. CDR3 bases: TGTGCCAGCAGTGAACGGGGAGCGGCGAGCTCCTACAATGAGCAGTTCTTC.

CDR3 DNA sequence: TGTGCCAGCAAGGGTCTAAACGAGGGGATTCAGTACTTC. Its translation: CASKGLNEGIQYF. This rearrangement joins TRBV14 to TRBJ2-4; D may be TRBD1 or TRBD2 (5 bases each). The germline V gene has CDR1 SGHDN and CDR2 FVKESK. This CDR3 contains 13 residues. The ends were cut back, 7 bases at V and 10 bases at J, with 17 bases in the middle.

The genes are TRBV21-1 and TRBJ2-1; whether TRBD2, the table's D call, matches the DNA was not checked. TRBV21-1 is designated a pseudogene. The CDR3 has 17 amino acids. DNA of the CDR3: TGTGCCAGCAGCAAAGAGGATTGCGGGGAAAAGGGCAATGAGCAGTTCTTC. The encoded protein is CASSKEDCGEKGNEQFF.

The sample holds a few counts of this clonotype. The V call is TRBV11-2, the J call TRBJ2-7, with 10 bases identical to TRBD2. Germline CDR1 is SGHAT and CDR2 is FQNNGV. V shed 8 bases, J shed 6 bases, and the junction held 7 bases outside the gene matches. This CDR3 comprises 13 residues. The CDR3 protein is CASSAGGPGEQYF. CDR3 coding DNA: TGTGCCAGCTCAGCGGGAGGGCCGGGCGAGCAGTACTTC.

The chain employs TRBV19 and TRBJ2-1; 11 nucleotides align to TRBD2. Per germline, CDR1 LNHDA and CDR2 SQIVND (reference sequence). Germline trimming cut 0 bases from V and 9 bases from J; bases unmatched to any gene: 10. CDR3 length: 17 amino acids. DNA of the CDR3: TGTGCCAGTAGTATAGATGGTTTACTAGCGGGAGATGCTGAGCAGTTCTTC. Encoded protein: CASSIDGLLAGDAEQFF.

V gene TRBV3-1 combines with J gene TRBJ2-5; 8 nucleotides agree with TRBD2. Losses at the gene ends were 6 bases for V and 1 base for J; bases not matched to a gene: 4. The germline gives CDR1 LGHDT, CDR2 YNNKEL (reference sequence). The CDR3 has 14 residues. The CDR3 region is CASRSRGGQETQYF. For the CDR3, the DNA is TGTGCCAGCAGATCTCGGGGGGGCCAAGAGACCCAGTACTTC.

In this sample, this clonotype turned up many times. This chain connects TRBV20-1 to TRBJ2-4; D ambiguous. The germline CDR1 and CDR2 sequences are DFQATT and SNEGSKA (reference sequence). The V and J ends lost 3 bases and 0 bases respectively, with 6 bases between them. CDR3 size: 13 residues. This CDR3 is CSASTLAKNIQYF. In DNA, the CDR3 is TGCAGTGCTAGTACACTAGCCAAAAACATTCAGTACTTC.

This clonotype was detected only a few times. The rearrangement links TRBV25-1 to TRBJ2-1, with 12 bases identical to TRBD2. The CDR3 spans 15 residues. CDR1 and CDR2 from the germline V gene are MGHDK and SYGVNS. Trimming took 8 bases from V and 7 from J; bases not matched to a gene: 9. The CDR3 spells CASGPRLAGVNEQFF. In DNA, the CDR3 is TGTGCCAGCGGACCCCGACTAGCGGGAGTAAATGAGCAGTTCTTC. The complete variable domain, with remaining parts taken from reference TRBV25-1 and TRBJ2-1, reads EADIYQTPRYLVIGTGKKITLECSQTMGHDKMYWYQQDPGMELHLIHYSYGVNSTEKGDLSSESTVSRIRTEHFPLTLESARPSHTSQYLCASGPRLAGVNEQFFGPGTRLTVL.

The chain joins TRBV28 to TRBJ2-7; D might be TRBD2 (5 bases). Germline CDR1 MDHEN, CDR2 SYDVKM. The CDR3 runs 12 residues. The CDR3 protein is CAGRIIPYEQYF. In nucleotides, the CDR3 is TGTGCGGGGAGAATAATCCCCTACGAGCAGTACTTC.

The chain employs TRBV9 and TRBJ2-2; possible D gene TRBD1, 5 bases. Germline CDR1 SGDLS, CDR2 YYNGEE. The CDR3 spans 18 residues. Trimming shortened V by 3 bases and J by 3 bases, and 21 bases separated the two germline ends. The CDR3 protein is CASSGPTELGTYTGELFF. In DNA, the CDR3 is TGTGCCAGCAGCGGACCGACAGAACTCGGAACCTACACCGGGGAGCTGTTTTTT.

This clonotype has only a few counts. Here the CDR3 DNA reads TGTGCCAGCAGCCCAGGACAGGTCTCTGGGGCCAACGTCCTGACTTTC. Residues: CASSPGQVSGANVLTF. This chain joins TRBV7-9 and TRBJ2-6; 7 nucleotides align to TRBD1. This CDR3 is built from 16 residues. After removal of 5 bases from V and 0 bases from J, the junction contained 4 bases not matched to a gene. Germline V gives CDR1 SEHNR, CDR2 FQNEAQ (reference sequence).

This clonotype was seen a handful of times. V gene TRBV27 combines with J gene TRBJ2-7, with D uncertain. From germline, CDR1 is MNHEY and CDR2 SMNVEV (reference sequence). V was cut by 2 bases and J by 1 base, with 12 bases left in between. The CDR3 spans 15 residues. The CDR3 here is CASSLGPPWSYEQYF. DNA for the CDR3: TGTGCCAGCAGTTTAGGACCGCCGTGGTCCTACGAGCAGTACTTC.

The table lists this clonotype with a few counts. The J gene is TRBJ2-1, the V gene TRBV20-1, with D uncertain. CDR3 length equals 9 residues. The germline V and J ends were trimmed by 3 bases and 8 bases, with 2 bases remaining between them. The germline gives CDR1 DFQATT, CDR2 SNEGSKA (reference sequence). CDR3 DNA: TGCAGTGCTAGTCATGAGCAGTTCTTC. Amino acids: CSASHEQFF.

The CDR3 spells CASSLQGPRHHEQYF. The CDR3 coding sequence is TGTGCCAGCAGTTTACAAGGGCCCCGCCACCACGAGCAGTACTTC. V usage is TRBV27 and J usage is TRBJ2-7; D is unresolved. This CDR3 comprises 15 residues. CDR1 is MNHEY, CDR2 SMNVEV, per germline (reference sequence). Trimming took 2 bases from V and 5 from J, leaving 16 bases between them.

V and J are TRBV5-1 and TRBJ2-3; TRBD2 is a possible D gene (6 bases). V lost 5 bases and J 2 bases, leaving 18 bases between the germline ends. CDR1 and CDR2 from the germline V gene are SGHRS and YFSETQ. There are 16 residues in the CDR3. CDR3 amino acids: CASSWEPGLSTDTQYF. CDR3 DNA sequence: TGCGCCAGCAGTTGGGAACCGGGACTCTCCACAGATACGCAGTATTTT.

This chain joins TRBV12-3 or TRBV12-4 and TRBJ2-7; 7 positions agree with TRBD2. This CDR3 is 12 amino acids long. With 8 bases clipped from V and 8 bases from J, the junction kept 9 bases outside the gene matches. The CDR3 DNA is TGTGCCAGCGCGGGGGAGGGCGGGAAGCAGTACGTC. It codes for CASAGEGGKQYV.

This chain connects TRBV12-5 to TRBJ2-1; 7 bases are shared with TRBD2. J gave up 6 bases and V 2 bases, and 16 bases lay outside the gene matches. There are 18 residues in the CDR3. Germline loops: CDR1 LGHNT, CDR2 FRNRAP. The DNA of the CDR3 is TGTGCTAGTGGTTTGTCCCCCCTTGGGGAGGGCCCGGGCAATGAGCAGTTCTTC. Its protein product is CASGLSPLGEGPGNEQFF.

The gene calls are TRBV11-2 and TRBJ2-2, with D possibly being TRBD2 (5 bases). Germline CDR1 and CDR2: SGHAT and FQNNGV. Trimming shortened V by 1 base and J by 6 bases, and 6 bases separated the two germline ends. The length of the CDR3 is 13 residues. The CDR3 nucleotides read TGTGCCAGCAGCTTAGCACTAGCCGGGGAGCTGTTTTTT. Translating gives CASSLALAGELFF.

This clonotype was counted only a few times. The V call is TRBV21-1, the J call TRBJ2-1; the table's D call TRBD1 went unverified against the DNA. TRBV21-1 is assigned pseudogene status. This CDR3 contains 17 residues. In DNA form, the CDR3 reads TGTGCCAGCAGCAAGCAGGGGGCAGTCAGCTCCTACAATGAGCAGTTCTTC. Translated, it gives CASSKQGAVSSYNEQFF.

The rearrangement links TRBV18 to TRBJ2-5, with 8 bases aligning to TRBD1. The length of the CDR3 is 14 residues. Germline loops: CDR1 KGHSH, CDR2 LQKENI. After removal of 4 bases from V and 2 bases from J, the junction contained 3 bases not matched to a gene. As DNA, the CDR3 is TGTGCCAGCTCACGGACAGGGATTCAAGAGACCCAGTACTTC. Translating gives CASSRTGIQETQYF. The full variable domain, with the rest looked up from reference TRBV18 and TRBJ2-5, is NAGVMQNPRHLVRRRGQEARLRCSPMKGHSHVYWYRQLPEEGLKFMVYLQKENIIDESGMPKERFSAEFPKEGPSILRIQQVVRGDSAAYFCASSRTGIQETQYFGPGTRLLVL.

This chain uses TRBV6-5 with TRBJ1-1; no clear D gene. CDR3 length: 13 residues. V was pared by 2 bases and J by 3 bases, with 7 bases between. Germline V gene data show CDR1 as MNHEY and CDR2 as SVGAGI. CDR3 in amino acids: CASSYQSYTEAFF. DNA of the CDR3: TGTGCCAGCAGTTACCAGTCGTACACTGAAGCTTTCTTT.

The genes are TRBV5-6 and TRBJ1-4; 7 bases line up with TRBD1. Germline CDR1 reads SGHDT; CDR2 reads YYEEEE. Trimming at V came to 4 bases and at J to 4 bases, leaving 13 bases not matched to a gene. CDR3 length: 17 residues. CDR3 DNA: TGTGCCAGCAGCGGAAATCACGACAGGGTCATTAATGAAAAACTGTTTTTT. This codes for CASSGNHDRVINEKLFF.

The gene calls are TRBV18 and TRBJ2-7; 9 nucleotides line up with TRBD1. Trimming removed 5 bases from V and 5 bases from J; junction bases left unmatched: 4. This CDR3 has 13 residues. Germline CDR1 KGHSH, CDR2 LQKENI. The chain's CDR3 is CASSAGTGNEQYV. The CDR3 DNA is TGTGCCAGCTCAGCCGGGACAGGGAACGAGCAGTACGTC.

This clonotype appeared many times. The genes are TRBV29-1 and TRBJ2-7, with TRBD2 identical over 8 bases. The CDR3 runs 16 residues. Germline assignment: CDR1 SQVTM and CDR2 ANQGSEA. J gave up 0 bases and V 1 base, and 8 bases lay outside the gene matches. CDR3 sequence: CSVEAERGTSSYEQYF. CDR3 nucleotides: TGCAGCGTTGAAGCCGAACGGGGGACTAGCTCCTACGAGCAGTACTTC.

The chain joins TRBV20-1 to TRBJ1-2; D is perhaps TRBD1 (5 bases). This CDR3 region has 17 residues. The germline CDR1 and CDR2 sequences are DFQATT and SNEGSKA (reference sequence). V lost 5 bases and J 2 bases, leaving 24 bases between the germline ends. The CDR3 protein is CSALPRESDTINYGYTF. The CDR3 DNA sequence: TGCAGTGCTTTACCGAGGGAATCGGACACTATAAACTATGGCTACACCTTC.

This clonotype was counted between two and nine times. This sequence joins TRBV11-1 and TRBJ2-1, with TRBD2 matching over 10 bases. Germline V gene lookup returns CDR1 SGHAT and CDR2 FQDESV (reference sequence). The CDR3 covers 18 residues. The ends lost 2 bases at V and 10 bases at J; junction bases unmatched: 17. The CDR3 DNA sequence: TGTGCCAGCAGCTTATCTCTCCCAATCCTAGCGGGAGTTCGGGAGCAGTTCTTC. This gives the protein CASSLSLPILAGVREQFF.

This clonotype was seen a few times. The chain links TRBV28 to TRBJ2-3; 8 bases align to TRBD2. The germline gives CDR1 MDHEN, CDR2 SYDVKM. J was trimmed by 1 base and V by 2 bases; bases with no gene match: 5. The CDR3 covers 16 residues. CDR3: CASSLISGTRTDTQYF. The DNA for the CDR3 is TGTGCCAGCAGTTTAATTAGCGGGACCCGCACAGATACGCAGTATTTT. Full variable domain (remainder filled in from reference TRBV28 and TRBJ2-3): DVKVTQSSRYLVKRTGEKVFLECVQDMDHENMFWYRQDPGLGLRLIYFSYDVKMKEKGDIPEGYSVSREKKERFSLILESASTNQTSMYLCASSLISGTRTDTQYFGPGTRLTVL.

With respect to this clonotype: This may arise from a read error, as a much more abundant clone is one base away. The chain joins TRBV19 to TRBJ2-2, with 8 bases that match TRBD2. The CDR3 is made up of 15 amino acids. The germline V gene has CDR1 LNHDA and CDR2 SQIVND (reference sequence). DNA of the CDR3: TGTGCCAGTAGTACAGCCCGGGGGGGCACCGTGGAGCTGTTTTTT. Translating gives CASSTARGGTVELFF.

This clonotype was recorded many times. The chain uses TRBV9 and TRBJ2-2, with 16 bases lining up with TRBD2. Germline values: CDR1 SGDLS, CDR2 YYNGEE. This CDR3 is built from 21 residues. Trimming at V came to 2 bases and at J to 2 bases, leaving 12 bases not matched to a gene. The CDR3 sequence: CASSVVTGTSGRELNTGELFF. CDR3 bases: TGTGCCAGCAGCGTCGTAACCGGGACTAGCGGGAGGGAGTTAAACACCGGGGAGCTGTTTTTT.

There are a few counts of this clonotype. The chain joins TRBV20-1 to TRBJ2-7; the D is unclear. The germline gives CDR1 DFQATT, CDR2 SNEGSKA (reference sequence). The CDR3 runs 12 residues. Trimming took off 3 bases at V and 6 bases at J, with 12 bases between the two ends. As DNA, the CDR3 is TGCAGTGCTAGCTCCCCAGCCCGCGAGCAGTACTTC. This gives the protein CSASSPAREQYF.